This T cell receptor beta chain was obtained from a study of cytomegalovirus exposure and HLA in healthy donors. Details on this clone: What it binds is not known.

Study results and limitations: Relative to equally common others, HLA-associated TCR beta chains showed greater clonal expansion in a later analysis. It was 160 or so TCR beta chains that were listed as cytomegalovirus-associated. Usually a TCR sequence was rare, but some public TCRs were found in many donors.

PCR employed 60 Vbeta and 13 Jbeta primers. The repertoire was sequenced with immunoSEQ multiplex PCR; TCRdb's copy has only in-frame clones and lacks some. This table has hundreds of thousands of clones, 85% to 90% appearing once. V was clipped by 4 bases and J by 0 bases, with 3 bases between them. Germline CDR1 reads SNHLY; CDR2 reads FYNNEI. The length of the CDR3 is 12 residues. The J gene is TRBJ1-2, the V gene TRBV2; D unclear. This TCR was recovered from a woman between 18 and 29 years old in good health and CMV-seronegative. Source material: PBMCs. The CDR3 DNA reads as TGTGCCAGCAGTGTCTCTAACTATGGCTACACCTTC. Translated: CASSVSNYGYTF.